The text below deals with one T cell receptor beta chain. Antigen unknown. Different DNA sequences within this sample yield the same CDR3. This CDR3 region has 13 residues. Germline CDR1 reads KGHSH; CDR2 reads LQKENI. Deletions cut 2 bases from V and 5 bases from J, with 6 bases between. The data were taken from a study of shared clonotypes between healthy human individuals. Study-level results: Some clonotypes were shared by all four sorted-subset donors, while others were not shared. The non-shared ones had lower generation probabilities than the shared ones.

Original methodology: Filtering differed since immunoSEQ provided only junctions, with no quality scores. Only in-frame clones appear in the TCRdb table, and some are missing; sequencing was by immunoSEQ multiplex PCR. The V and J calls and clone size were taken over from that table, and D and trimming were inferred from the DNA. The table lists about 1 million clones, around 75% of them singletons. Caucasian adults residing in Nashville, Tennessee made up all the donors. Naive CD4+ cells were CD45RA-selected; the remaining cells were memory. This clonotype was obtained from a man aged 18 to 29 in good health. This sequence joins TRBV18 and TRBJ2-2, with a weak D call TRBD2 (6 bases). The specimen sequenced was memory CD4+ T cells sorted from blood. Subset specified: CD45RA-negative fraction. This CDR3 is CASSPGGTGELFF. CDR3 DNA: TGTGCCAGCTCACCAGGAGGGACCGGGGAGCTGTTTTTT.